These 28 T cell receptor beta chains were sequenced from one sample in a study of blood T cell repertoires in COVID-19. Sequenced by immunoSEQ multiplex PCR; TCRdb stores in-frame clones only, minus some. The sample contains about 220,000 clones, around 82% of which appear only once. Sequencing was performed on peripheral blood. The receptors here all came from a woman between 65 and 79 years old with acute or convalescent COVID-19.

The chain uses TRBV4-3 and TRBJ1-1; possibly TRBD1 for D (5 bases). The germline V gene encodes CDR1 LGHNA and CDR2 YSLEER. This CDR3 has 16 amino acids. Trimming took 0 bases from V and 5 from J, leaving 16 bases between them. CDR3 in DNA: TGCGCCAGCAGCCAAGAGTGGCACCGGGGGGTGACTGAAGCTTTCTTT. Its translation: CASSQEWHRGVTEAFF.

This sequence joins TRBV4-2 and TRBJ1-2; 10 bases fit TRBD1. Germline V lookup: CDR1 LGHNA, CDR2 YNFKEQ. Trimming at V came to 0 bases and at J to 6 bases, leaving 7 bases not matched to a gene. The CDR3 runs 16 residues. This CDR3 is CASSQDRWDRGNGYTF. DNA of the CDR3: TGTGCCAGCAGCCAAGATAGGTGGGACAGGGGAAATGGCTACACCTTC.

The chain has TRBV3-1 (or the pseudogene TRBV3-2) and TRBJ1-1; D remains unclear. CDR3 length equals 13 residues. Germline CDR1 is LGHDT and CDR2 is YNNKEL (reference sequence). The ends were cut back, 2 bases at V and 1 base at J, with 5 bases in the middle. The CDR3 region is CASSQLKNTEAFF. In DNA, the CDR3 is TGTGCCAGCAGCCAACTTAAGAACACTGAAGCTTTCTTT.

The gene calls are TRBV9 and TRBJ2-5, with 7 bases matching TRBD1. Germline trimming cut 3 bases from V and 4 bases from J; bases unmatched to any gene: 9. The CDR3 consists of 15 residues. Germline CDR1 SGDLS, CDR2 YYNGEE. For the CDR3, the DNA is TGTGCCAGCAGCGCTCGAAGACAGGGAGCAGAGACCCAGTACTTC. This encodes CASSARRQGAETQYF.

This clone has a handful of counts. This chain joins TRBV24-1 and TRBJ1-2, with 8 positions matching TRBD1. The V gene end was trimmed by 4 bases and the J gene end by 6 bases; junction bases not matched to a gene: 9. CDR3 length: 15 amino acids. Germline V gene sequence: CDR1 KGHDR, CDR2 SFDVKD. The CDR3 nucleotides read TGTGCCACCAGTGACCGGGACAGGCTACGGGATGGCTACACCTTC. Its translation is CATSDRDRLRDGYTF.

The V and J genes are TRBV28 and TRBJ2-7, with D possibly TRBD1 on 5 matching bases. Germline loops: CDR1 MDHEN, CDR2 SYDVKM. CDR3 length: 13 amino acids. V shed 5 bases and J shed 4 bases, with 12 bases lying between them. CDR3 in amino acids: CASSQGMGYEQYF. DNA for the CDR3: TGTGCCAGCAGTCAGGGTATGGGGTACGAGCAGTACTTC.

V gene TRBV30 combines with J gene TRBJ1-2, with D unclear. Trimming took 0 bases from V and 4 from J, leaving 6 bases between them. Looked up from germline, CDR1 is GTSNPN and CDR2 is SVGIG (reference sequence). This CDR3 is 12 amino acids long. CDR3 in amino acids: CAWSVISYGYTF. CDR3 nucleotide sequence: TGTGCCTGGAGTGTTATCAGCTATGGCTACACCTTC.

J is TRBJ2-3 and V is TRBV18; D is ambiguous. The CDR3 consists of 12 residues. V was pared by 4 bases and J by 2 bases, with 4 bases between. Germline values: CDR1 KGHSH, CDR2 LQKENI. The CDR3: CASSLYTDTQYF. CDR3 DNA sequence: TGTGCCAGCTCACTTTACACAGATACGCAGTATTTT.

The chain uses TRBV2 and TRBJ1-3, with no clear D. Between the trimmed V and J ends, which lost 3 bases and 2 bases, there was a span of 8 bases. The CDR3 contains 14 residues. CDR1 is SNHLY and CDR2 is FYNNEI in the germline V gene. CDR3 sequence reads: CASSEYGAGNTIYF. The CDR3 bases are TGTGCCAGCAGTGAGTATGGAGCTGGAAACACCATATATTTT.

This chain uses TRBV5-4 with TRBJ1-1; the match to TRBD1 covers 12 bases. CDR1 is SGHNT and CDR2 is YYREEE in the germline V gene (reference sequence). This CDR3 region has 15 residues. J was trimmed by 3 bases and V by 4 bases; bases with no gene match: 4. The CDR3 coding sequence is TGTGCCAGCAGCCCGGGACAGGGGGCGCACACTGAAGCTTTCTTT. This encodes CASSPGQGAHTEAFF.

The chain employs TRBV7-6 and TRBJ2-5; 10 nucleotides line up with TRBD2. J gave up 1 base and V 1 base, and 3 bases lay outside the gene matches. The V gene's germline CDR1 is SGHVS and CDR2 FNYEAQ. The CDR3 covers 16 residues. The CDR3 protein is CASSLEASGGQETQYF. The CDR3 DNA reads TGTGCCAGCAGCTTAGAGGCTAGCGGGGGCCAAGAGACCCAGTACTTC.

The rearrangement links TRBV5-1 to TRBJ1-1; possible D gene TRBD1, 6 bases. The CDR3 extends over 15 amino acids. Between the trimmed V and J ends, which lost 4 bases and 0 bases, there was a span of 13 bases. In germline, CDR1 is SGHRS, CDR2 YFSETQ. CDR3 DNA: TGCGCCAGCAGCGAATGGACAGCCCTGAACACTGAAGCTTTCTTT. It encodes CASSEWTALNTEAFF.

J is TRBJ2-7 and V is TRBV18; the match to TRBD1 covers 9 bases. The CDR3 is made up of 15 amino acids. The V segment lost 0 bases and the J segment 3 bases; nucleotides outside the gene matches: 3. The germline V gene encodes CDR1 KGHSH and CDR2 LQKENI. The CDR3 here is CASSPPSGQGYEQYF. The DNA for the CDR3 is TGTGCCAGCTCACCACCGTCGGGACAGGGCTACGAGCAGTACTTC.

This clone was recorded only once. The chain employs TRBV7-9 and TRBJ2-3; TRBD2 matches 8 bases. The CDR3 totals 15 residues. The V gene's germline CDR1 is SEHNR and CDR2 FQNEAQ (reference sequence). V trimming: 3 bases; J trimming: 3 bases; junction bases outside the gene matches: 5. The CDR3 sequence: CASSFGGAWTDTQYF. The CDR3 DNA reads as TGTGCCAGCAGCTTCGGGGGGGCCTGGACAGATACGCAGTATTTT.

The V and J genes are TRBV24-1 and TRBJ2-1, with 7 bases that match TRBD1. The CDR3 is 16 amino acids. CDR1 is KGHDR, CDR2 SFDVKD, per germline. V gave up 0 bases and J gave up 7 bases; unmatched junction bases: 8. CDR3 nucleotides: TGTGCCACCAGTGATTTGGGGGAGACAGGGCGGAATGAGCAGTTCTTC. Translating gives CATSDLGETGRNEQFF.

V and J are TRBV5-1 and TRBJ2-5, with 7 bases lining up with TRBD2. Germline V gene lookup returns CDR1 SGHRS and CDR2 YFSETQ. The V gene end was trimmed by 4 bases and the J gene end by 5 bases; junction bases not matched to a gene: 8. The CDR3 sequence is 14 residues long. The CDR3 reads CASSIRTSPETQYF. CDR3 nucleotide sequence: TGCGCCAGCAGCATCAGGACTAGTCCGGAGACCCAGTACTTC.

The chain employs TRBV2 and TRBJ2-7, with TRBD1 as a possible D gene (6 bases). Germline assignment: CDR1 SNHLY and CDR2 FYNNEI. This CDR3 comprises 13 residues. The V end lost 7 bases, the J end lost 7 bases, and 17 bases lay between the germline ends. The CDR3 bases are TGTGCCAGCACCAGGGACAACCTGGGGGAGCAGTACTTC. Its protein product is CASTRDNLGEQYF.

A remark on this clone: Within the sample, other DNA sequences also encode this same CDR3. V and J are TRBV4-3 and TRBJ1-2, with D perhaps matching TRBD1 (6 bases). The V end was cut by 1 base, the J end by 4 bases, with 13 bases between. CDR3 length equals 15 residues. The germline V gene has CDR1 LGHNA and CDR2 YSLEER. The DNA of the CDR3 is TGCGCCAGCAGCCAAGTAGGGGGTAGCAGCTATGGCTACACCTTC. Translating gives CASSQVGGSSYGYTF.

The chain employs TRBV5-1 and TRBJ2-7; D is perhaps TRBD2 (5 bases). The CDR3 consists of 13 residues. CDR1 and CDR2 (germline): SGHRS, YFSETQ. The V gene lost 3 bases and the J gene lost 3 bases, with 10 bases spanning the gap. CDR3 in amino acids: CASSSNRGYEQYF. In DNA, the CDR3 is TGCGCCAGCAGCTCTAACCGGGGCTACGAGCAGTACTTC.

The chain recombines TRBV6-5 with TRBJ1-5, with D tentatively TRBD1 (6 bases). Germline CDR1 and CDR2: MNHEY and SVGAGI. This CDR3 spans 15 amino acids. V was shortened by 2 bases and J by 0 bases, with 8 bases between the two germline ends. In DNA, the CDR3 is TGTGCCAGCAGTTACGGACAGTATAGCAATCAGCCCCAGCATTTT. Protein sequence: CASSYGQYSNQPQHF.

This clone was detected a few times. The chain is built from TRBV5-1 and TRBJ2-5; the D gene is possibly TRBD1 (6 bases). V was pared by 4 bases and J by 7 bases, with 17 bases between. Germline V gene lookup returns CDR1 SGHRS and CDR2 YFSETQ. The CDR3 has 14 residues. For the CDR3, the DNA is TGCGCCAGCAGCAGCCGTCCAGGGGATGGGACCCAGTACTTC. Its translation is CASSSRPGDGTQYF.

This chain links TRBV7-2 with TRBJ1-2; D perhaps matches TRBD1 (5 bases). Deletions cut 1 base from V and 4 bases from J, with 13 bases between. Germline values: CDR1 SGHTA, CDR2 FQGNSA. This CDR3 region has 15 residues. DNA of the CDR3: TGTGCCAGCAGCTTAGTTTCGGGGACTACCTATGGCTACACCTTC. Translating it yields CASSLVSGTTYGYTF. Full variable domain (remainder filled in from reference TRBV7-2 and TRBJ1-2): GAGVSQSPSNKVTEKGKDVELRCDPISGHTALYWYRQSLGQGLEFLIYFQGNSAPDKSGLPSDRFSAERTGGSVSTLTIQRTQQEDSAVYLCASSLVSGTTYGYTFGSGTRLTVV.

V is TRBV13 and J is TRBJ1-4; TRBD1 might be the D (6 bases). The ends were cut back, 5 bases at V and 4 bases at J, with 17 bases in the middle. This CDR3 is 16 amino acids long. Germline CDR1 reads PRHDT; CDR2 reads FYEKMQ (reference sequence). The CDR3 sequence: CASSPGGGRNNEKLFF. DNA for the CDR3: TGTGCCAGCAGCCCGGGAGGGGGAAGGAATAATGAAAAACTGTTTTTT.

The chain employs TRBV19 and TRBJ1-2; the D gene is possibly TRBD1 (5 bases). This CDR3 comprises 13 residues. The V gene's germline CDR1 is LNHDA and CDR2 SQIVND (reference sequence). V was shortened by 3 bases and J by 8 bases, with 13 bases between the two germline ends. The CDR3 sequence: CASSISRAGGYTF. The CDR3 coding sequence is TGTGCCAGTAGTATTAGCAGGGCTGGGGGCTACACCTTC.

This clone was seen just once. V and J are TRBV5-1 and TRBJ1-2, with TRBD1 matching 9 bases. The CDR3 loop spans 16 amino acids. V lost 4 bases, J lost 2 bases, and 9 bases stayed unmatched. Germline CDR1 and CDR2: SGHRS and YFSETQ. CDR3 amino acids: CASSGLGTGSNYGYTF. The DNA of the CDR3 is TGCGCCAGCAGCGGGTTGGGGACAGGGAGCAACTATGGCTACACCTTC.

This clone came up once. The chain has TRBV7-2 and TRBJ1-2; 10 bases agree with TRBD1. Germline V lookup: CDR1 SGHTA, CDR2 FQGNSA. Unmatched junction bases numbered 9, after V lost 6 bases and J lost 2 bases. This CDR3 spans 16 amino acids. CDR3 DNA: TGTGCCAGCAGTGCTACACCGGGACAGGGGAACTATGGCTACACCTTC. Translating it yields CASSATPGQGNYGYTF.

This clone was seen a few times. The V gene is TRBV14, the J gene TRBJ1-1; D uncertain. The germline V gene encodes CDR1 SGHDN and CDR2 FVKESK. Trimming removed 4 bases at V and 9 bases at J, with 12 bases between. The CDR3 contains 12 residues. The CDR3 coding sequence is TGTGCCAGCAGCCTCTCCGGGAACAAAGCTTTCTTT. It is translated as CASSLSGNKAFF.

V and J are TRBV28 and TRBJ1-2, with D uncertain. Trimming pared 2 bases from V and 4 bases from J, leaving 11 bases between. The CDR3 is 14 residues long. CDR1 is MDHEN, CDR2 SYDVKM, per germline. CDR3 nucleotides: TGTGCCAGCAGTTTAGTGGTCCTAAGCTATGGCTACACCTTC. Its translation is CASSLVVLSYGYTF.